This T cell receptor (beta chain) was found in a study of PD-1 blockade in classical Hodgkin lymphoma (dated by TCRdb to the early 2020s). For the study in its entirety: Nivolumab dosing was 3 mg/kg intravenously every 2 weeks, continuing until either disease progression or unacceptable toxicity. A peripheral blood immune signature of response to PD-1 blockade in classical Hodgkin lymphoma was defined using TCR beta sequencing and CyTOF.

Reading the label with the study, this specimen's time point is: cycle 2 day 1 (C2D1) of nivolumab. Relapse after autologous stem cell transplantation had occurred in all trial patients, and cohorts A, B and C were distinguished by prior brentuximab vedotin exposure. The trial cohort was composed of about 60 patients with relapsed/refractory classical Hodgkin lymphoma, for whom complete response, partial response or progressive disease was recorded as best overall response. Single-agent nivolumab was administered to trial patients in the multi-cohort phase II CheckMate 205 trial. An independent review committee assessed best overall response by applying the 2007 International Working Group response criteria. Trial PBMCs were obtained immediately prior to nivolumab initiation (C1D1) and on therapy at cycle 2 day 1 and cycle 4 day 1. Peripheral blood was collected in 8 mL Vacutainer Cell Preparation Tubes, from which PBMCs were isolated by centrifugation and then cryopreserved.

Genomic DNA was extracted with the Qiagen DNeasy kit from unsorted PBMCs and from negatively selected CD4+ and CD8+ fractions. Amplification of TCR beta CDR3 regions was done by immunoSEQ multiplex PCR with primers that anneal to V and J segments. Amplification bias was minimized using a synthetic immune receptor repertoire, and residual bias was removed computationally after sequencing. Processing in the source paper ran as follows. Repertoire diversity was quantified as the Shannon entropy index using custom Python scripts. Unsorted, CD4+ and CD8+ repertoires were analyzed separately, except for combined analyses in which CD4+ and CD8+ sequences were merged in silico. A clone was considered expanded if an increase in frequency of at least 2-fold after treatment relative to C1D1 was found, and a pseudocount of 0.5 was applied to clones undetected at baseline. Clones with 0 or 1 copy at C1D1 were classified as singleton clones, and clones with 2 or more copies were classified as non-singleton clones. Clones expanded in unsorted samples were assigned a CD4+, CD8+ or unknown annotation through matching of protein sequences in sorted samples from the same patient. Wilcoxon tests on paired samples were used to test changes in diversity from C1D1 to C4D1. TCRdb took over this immuneACCESS table, retaining in-frame rearrangements with V and J assigned. Such tables are incomplete; in checked studies, under half of the missing clones stem from an unresolved V gene, and the remainder is unexplained. V and J calls plus clone size are reproduced from that table; the DNA served to infer D and trimming. The sample table lists around 15,000 clones, approximately 88% of them with a count of one. Roughly 34% of the sample goes to the ten largest clones.

Via the germline V gene, CDR1 is SGDLS and CDR2 YYNGEE. Counted from cysteine to phenylalanine, this CDR3 has 16 amino acids. The sequence is cut down to CDR3 DNA, 48 bases in frame from base 1. V is pruned by 3 bases and J by 3 bases, leaving 12 bases of the junction without a gene match. Of note for this clone: Its antigen target is currently unknown. It has no much larger one-base neighbor in the sample; base qualities were not kept.

Study-wide findings and limitations: Lower diversity was seen in patients whose nivolumab began less than 1 year after ASCT, and these patients were left out of later analyses so that immune reconstitution would not confound the results. CD4+ but not CD8+ TCR diversity rose significantly by C4D1 (p=0.0027 vs p=0.16), most apparent in complete responders (p=0.02). Only a single clinical trial cohort was studied, and what caused the repertoire differences, possibly disease activity or prior therapy, remained undefined. Baseline diversity similar to that of newly diagnosed patients was observed in trial patients achieving complete response, whereas significantly lower diversity was observed in partial responders and progressors. Newly diagnosed patients were reported to have lower baseline TCR diversity than healthy donors, and relapsed/refractory patients were reported to have lower baseline TCR diversity still.

The chain couples TRBV9 to TRBJ2-7; 7 central nucleotides agree with TRBD2. This TCR came from a human donor with classical Hodgkin lymphoma. Sequencing was performed on peripheral blood mononuclear cells (PBMCs), taken before the second cycle of nivolumab. The nucleotides are TGTGCCAGCAGCGCCGGGATCGGGGGAGGGCTCTACGAGCAGTACTTC. Translation gives CASSAGIGGGLYEQYF.